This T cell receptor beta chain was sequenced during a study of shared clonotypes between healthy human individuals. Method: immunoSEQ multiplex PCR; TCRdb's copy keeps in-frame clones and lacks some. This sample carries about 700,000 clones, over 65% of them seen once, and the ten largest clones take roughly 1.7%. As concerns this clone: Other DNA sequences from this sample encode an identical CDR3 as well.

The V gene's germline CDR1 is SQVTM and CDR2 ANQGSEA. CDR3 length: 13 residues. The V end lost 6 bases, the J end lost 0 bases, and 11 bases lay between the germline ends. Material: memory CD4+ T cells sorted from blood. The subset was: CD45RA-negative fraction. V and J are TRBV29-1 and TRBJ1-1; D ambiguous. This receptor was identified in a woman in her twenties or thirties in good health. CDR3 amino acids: CSVERRLNTEAFF. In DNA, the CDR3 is TGCAGCGTCGAGAGGCGACTGAACACTGAAGCTTTCTTT.